The clone carrying this T cell receptor beta chain was counted a single time. Produced via immunoSEQ multiplex PCR; TCRdb's table is partial and in-frame only. The table shows roughly 280,000 clones, with 70% to 90% occurring only once. The source of the sample is a study of blood T cell repertoires in COVID-19. On the study more broadly: The origin of the acute and convalescent COVID-19 samples was the United States, Italy and Spain. T cells, B-cell-depleted T cells, or PBMCs provided the cDNA or gDNA that served as material.

The J segment lost 9 bases and the V segment lost 2 bases, leaving 12 bases of the junction unmatched. The CDR3 has 16 amino acids. Germline V gene data show CDR1 as LGHNT and CDR2 as FRNRAP. The chain employs TRBV12-5 and TRBJ2-1, with 8 bases that match TRBD2. The sample was peripheral blood. This TCR was sampled from a man aged 55 to 70 who had recovered from COVID-19. The CDR3 sequence: CASGLKTSGASGEQFF. The CDR3 region has the DNA TGTGCTAGTGGTTTGAAAACTAGCGGAGCTTCGGGTGAGCAGTTCTTC.